This T cell receptor delta chain originates from a study of γδ T cells in repeated Plasmodium falciparum infection (dated by TCRdb to the early 2020s). With regard to the full study: In the natural-infection arm, Malian children exposed to intense seasonal malaria transmission were enrolled and compared against age and gender matched Australian children. About five malaria-naive U.S. adults underwent four controlled human malaria infections by bites from P. falciparum NF54-infected Anopheles stephensi mosquitoes over 644 days. Samples from controlled-infection subjects were taken at baseline, just before selected infections, and 21 days after each infection. Malian gammadelta TCR repertoires were analysed cross-sectionally during no-transmission periods and longitudinally across acute febrile malaria episodes. The study examined how repeated Plasmodium falciparum infection shapes the human gammadelta T cell repertoire, using natural infection in Mali and controlled human malaria infection. The full study reports these points: The Malian cohort was drawn from a small rural village made up mostly of one ethnic group, which limits generalizability. In Vdelta2-negative, largely Vdelta1+, gammadelta TCR repertoires, repeated controlled infections appeared to drive waves of new clonotype selection. Analysis of inter-individual variability in gammadelta T cell responses was limited by the small size of the controlled-infection cohort. Across time and infection, the Vgamma9/Vdelta2+ TCR repertoires showed a highly stable polyclonal makeup, with many TCRgamma sequences overlapping between individuals. Vdelta2-negative gammadelta TCR repertoires from Malian children appeared more clonally expanded, less diverse and less shared than those of Australian children.

Vgamma9/Vdelta2+ and Vdelta2-negative gammadelta T cell populations were flow-sorted from peripheral blood mononuclear cells for bulk TCR repertoire analysis. A few counts support this clone. This clone's antigen is unknown. The mismatch at residue 14 between this DNA's translation and the TCRdb protein of a much larger clone likely reflects a read error; the protein shown is translated from the DNA. From a lookup of the germline V gene, CDR1 and CDR2 are TSWWSYY and QGS. Counted from cysteine to phenylalanine, this CDR3 has 23 amino acids. Just the 69-base CDR3 DNA is kept, in frame starting at base 1. The method was multiplex PCR. This sample was sequenced with an Illumina MiSeq. From each sorted gammadelta T cell sample, both TCR gamma (TRG) and TCR delta (TRD) chains were sequenced. As for the authors' bioinformatics: The repertoire analyses drew on clonotype tree plots, the accumulated frequency of the top 20 clonotypes, and diversity index (DI) and D75 metrics. After TCRdb called clones again from the public reads with CATT, rows with identical DNA were merged. The V and J calls come from TCRdb's annotation, not from the publication. This sample lists over 45,000 delta-chain clones; 1.6% were detected once. Around 8.6% of the sample is held by the ten biggest clonotypes.

Sequencing used gamma-delta T cells from blood. J gene calling gave no result, while the V gene is TRDV1; the table's D call of TRDD3 was not tested on the DNA. The sequence was collected from a pool of human donors (malaria-infected and uninfected, not separated). The CDR3 reads CALGDPTPSRTGGHAGYTDKLIF. The DNA is TGTGCTCTTGGGGACCCGACCCCATCCCGTACTGGGGGACACGCGGGGTACACCGATAAGCTCATCTTT.